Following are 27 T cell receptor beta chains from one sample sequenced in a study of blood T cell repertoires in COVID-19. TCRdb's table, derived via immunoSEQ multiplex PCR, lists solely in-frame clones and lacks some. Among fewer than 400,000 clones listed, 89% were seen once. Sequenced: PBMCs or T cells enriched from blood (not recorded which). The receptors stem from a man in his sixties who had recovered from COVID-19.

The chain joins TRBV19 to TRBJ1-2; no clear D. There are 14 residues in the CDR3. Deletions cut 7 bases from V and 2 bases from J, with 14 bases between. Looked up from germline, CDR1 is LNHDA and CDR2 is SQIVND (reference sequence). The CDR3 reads CASTIAGRNYGYTF. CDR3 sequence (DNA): TGTGCCAGTACCATAGCTGGCAGAAACTATGGCTACACCTTC.

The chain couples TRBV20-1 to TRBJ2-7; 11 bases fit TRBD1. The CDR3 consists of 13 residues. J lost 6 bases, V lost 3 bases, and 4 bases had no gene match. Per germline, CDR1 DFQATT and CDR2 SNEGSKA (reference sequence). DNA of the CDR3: TGCAGTGCTAGTGTGGACAGGGGGCTCGAGCAGTACTTC. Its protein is CSASVDRGLEQYF.

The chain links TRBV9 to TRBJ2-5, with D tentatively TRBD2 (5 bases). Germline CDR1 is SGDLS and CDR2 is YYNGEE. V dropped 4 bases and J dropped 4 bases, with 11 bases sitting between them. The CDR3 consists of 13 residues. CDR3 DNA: TGTGCCAGCAGCCTCCGGGCGGGAGAGACCCAGTACTTC. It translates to CASSLRAGETQYF. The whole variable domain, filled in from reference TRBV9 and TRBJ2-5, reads DSGVTQTPKHLITATGQRVTLRCSPRSGDLSVYWYQQSLDQGLQFLIQYYNGEERAKGNILERFSAQQFPDLHSELNLSSLELGDSALYFCASSLRAGETQYFGPGTRLLVL.

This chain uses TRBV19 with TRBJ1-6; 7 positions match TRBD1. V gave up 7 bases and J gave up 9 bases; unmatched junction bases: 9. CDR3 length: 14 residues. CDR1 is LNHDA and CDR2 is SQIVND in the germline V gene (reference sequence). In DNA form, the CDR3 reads TGTGCCAGTACCTTCACAGGGGAGAGTTCACCCCTCCACTTT. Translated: CASTFTGESSPLHF. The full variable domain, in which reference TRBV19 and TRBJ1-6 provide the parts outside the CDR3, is DGGITQSPKYLFRKEGQNVTLSCEQNLNHDAMYWYRQDPGQGLRLIYYSQIVNDFQKGDIAEGYSVSREKKESFPLTVTSAQKNPTAFYLCASTFTGESSPLHFGNGTRLTVT.

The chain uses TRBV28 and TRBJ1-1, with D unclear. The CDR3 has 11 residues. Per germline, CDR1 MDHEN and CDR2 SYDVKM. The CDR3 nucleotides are TGTGGTACCATCACTAACACTGAAGCTTTCTTT. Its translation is CGTITNTEAFF.

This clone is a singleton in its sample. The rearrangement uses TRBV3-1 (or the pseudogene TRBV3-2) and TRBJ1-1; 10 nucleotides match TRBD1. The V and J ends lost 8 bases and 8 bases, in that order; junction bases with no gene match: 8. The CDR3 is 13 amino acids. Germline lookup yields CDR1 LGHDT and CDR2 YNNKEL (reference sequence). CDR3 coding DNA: TGTGCCAGCCTCCGACAGGGGGCAACCGAAGCTTTCTTT. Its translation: CASLRQGATEAFF.

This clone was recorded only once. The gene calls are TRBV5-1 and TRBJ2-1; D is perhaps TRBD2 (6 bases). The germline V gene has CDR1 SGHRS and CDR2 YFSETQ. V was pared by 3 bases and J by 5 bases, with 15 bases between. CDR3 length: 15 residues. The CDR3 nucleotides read TGCGCCAGCAGCTGGGGCGCGGGGTCGAACAATGAGCAGTTCTTC. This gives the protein CASSWGAGSNNEQFF.

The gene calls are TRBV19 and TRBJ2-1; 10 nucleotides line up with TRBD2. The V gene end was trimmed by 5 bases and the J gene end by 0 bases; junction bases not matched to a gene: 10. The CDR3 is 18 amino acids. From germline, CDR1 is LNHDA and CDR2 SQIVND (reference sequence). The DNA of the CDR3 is TGTGCCAGTAGTTTCCTGGGACTAGCGCTAAGCTCCTACAATGAGCAGTTCTTC. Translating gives CASSFLGLALSSYNEQFF.

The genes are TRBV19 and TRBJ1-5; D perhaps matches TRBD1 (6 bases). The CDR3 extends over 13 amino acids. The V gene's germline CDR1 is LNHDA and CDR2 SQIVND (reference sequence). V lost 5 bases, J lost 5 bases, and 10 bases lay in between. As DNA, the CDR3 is TGTGCCAGTAGTTTACAGGGCGATCAGCCCCAGCATTTT. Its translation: CASSLQGDQPQHF.

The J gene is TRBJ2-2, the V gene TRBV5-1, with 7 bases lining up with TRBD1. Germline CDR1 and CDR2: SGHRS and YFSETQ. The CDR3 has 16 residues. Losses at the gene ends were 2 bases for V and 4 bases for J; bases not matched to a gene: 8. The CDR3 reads CASSFQATGATGELFF. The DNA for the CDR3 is TGCGCCAGCAGCTTCCAAGCAACAGGGGCCACCGGGGAGCTGTTTTTT.

CDR3 DNA sequence: TGTGCCATCAGTGAGACGGGTTCACCCCAGCATTTT. Protein sequence: CAISETGSPQHF. The chain recombines TRBV10-3 with TRBJ1-5; D gene ambiguous. V was trimmed by 2 bases and J by 10 bases, leaving 9 bases between them. The CDR3 totals 12 residues. Germline CDR1 ENHRY, CDR2 SYGVKD.

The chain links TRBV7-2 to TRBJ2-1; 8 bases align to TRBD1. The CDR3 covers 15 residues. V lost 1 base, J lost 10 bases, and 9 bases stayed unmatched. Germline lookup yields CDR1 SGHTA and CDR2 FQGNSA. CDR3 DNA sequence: TGTGCCAGCAGCTTAGTTACAGGGGGAATGGGCGAGCAGTTCTTC. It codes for CASSLVTGGMGEQFF.

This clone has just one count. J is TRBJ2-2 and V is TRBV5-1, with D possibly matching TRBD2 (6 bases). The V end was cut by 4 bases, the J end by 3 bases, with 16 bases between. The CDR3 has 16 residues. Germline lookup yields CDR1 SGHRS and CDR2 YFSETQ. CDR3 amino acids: CASSVMGGRDTGELFF. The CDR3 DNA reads TGCGCCAGCAGCGTAATGGGGGGAAGGGACACCGGGGAGCTGTTTTTT.

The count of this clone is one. CDR3 sequence reads: CASSQDRVKETQYF. CDR3 nucleotide sequence: TGTGCCAGCAGCCAAGACAGGGTAAAAGAGACCCAGTACTTC. V gene TRBV4-2 combines with J gene TRBJ2-5, with a tentative D call TRBD1 (5 bases). This CDR3 contains 14 residues. Trimming removed 0 bases from V and 3 bases from J, with 8 bases in between. Germline lookup yields CDR1 LGHNA and CDR2 YNFKEQ.

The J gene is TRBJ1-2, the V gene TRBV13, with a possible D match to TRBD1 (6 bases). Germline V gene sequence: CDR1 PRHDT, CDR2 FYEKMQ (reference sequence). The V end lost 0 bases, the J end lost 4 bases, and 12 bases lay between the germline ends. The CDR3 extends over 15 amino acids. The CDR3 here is CASSLGLGQRYGYTF. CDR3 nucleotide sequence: TGTGCCAGCAGCTTAGGCCTAGGACAGCGCTATGGCTACACCTTC. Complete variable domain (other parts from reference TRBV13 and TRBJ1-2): AAGVIQSPRHLIKEKRETATLKCYPIPRHDTVYWYQQGPGQDPQFLISFYEKMQSDKGSIPDRFSAQQFSDYHSELNMSSLELGDSALYFCASSLGLGQRYGYTFGSGTRLTVV.

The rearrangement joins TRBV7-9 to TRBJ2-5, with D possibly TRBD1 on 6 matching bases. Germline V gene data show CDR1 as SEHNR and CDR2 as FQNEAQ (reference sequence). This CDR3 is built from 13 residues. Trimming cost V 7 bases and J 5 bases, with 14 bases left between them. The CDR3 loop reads CASTLQGPETQYF. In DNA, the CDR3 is TGTGCCAGCACCCTACAGGGTCCGGAGACCCAGTACTTC. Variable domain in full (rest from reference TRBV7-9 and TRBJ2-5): DTGVSQNPRHKITKRGQNVTFRCDPISEHNRLYWYRQTLGQGPEFLTYFQNEAQLEKSRLLSDRFSAERPKGSFSTLEIQRTEQGDSAMYLCASTLQGPETQYFGPGTRLLVL.

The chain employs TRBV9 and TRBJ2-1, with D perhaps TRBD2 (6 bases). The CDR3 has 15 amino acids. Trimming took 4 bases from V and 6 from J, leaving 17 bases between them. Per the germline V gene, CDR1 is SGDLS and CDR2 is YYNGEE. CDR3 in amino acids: CASSPRRGASNEQFF. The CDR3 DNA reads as TGTGCCAGCAGCCCCCGGAGGGGAGCGAGCAATGAGCAGTTCTTC. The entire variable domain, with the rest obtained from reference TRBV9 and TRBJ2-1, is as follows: DSGVTQTPKHLITATGQRVTLRCSPRSGDLSVYWYQQSLDQGLQFLIQYYNGEERAKGNILERFSAQQFPDLHSELNLSSLELGDSALYFCASSPRRGASNEQFFGPGTRLTVL.

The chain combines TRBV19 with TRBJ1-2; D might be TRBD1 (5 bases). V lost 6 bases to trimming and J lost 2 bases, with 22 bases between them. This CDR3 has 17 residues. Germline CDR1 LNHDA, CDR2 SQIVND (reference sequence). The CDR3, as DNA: TGTGCCAGTAGCCCACCTCGGGACTTCGGCCTAAACTATGGCTACACCTTC. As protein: CASSPPRDFGLNYGYTF.

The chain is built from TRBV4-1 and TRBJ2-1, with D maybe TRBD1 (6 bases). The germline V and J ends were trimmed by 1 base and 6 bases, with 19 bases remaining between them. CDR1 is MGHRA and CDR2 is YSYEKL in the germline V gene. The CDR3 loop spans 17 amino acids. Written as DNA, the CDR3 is TGCGCCAGCAGCCAAGGAGGGGGACCCCAATCCCGCAATGAGCAGTTCTTC. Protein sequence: CASSQGGGPQSRNEQFF.

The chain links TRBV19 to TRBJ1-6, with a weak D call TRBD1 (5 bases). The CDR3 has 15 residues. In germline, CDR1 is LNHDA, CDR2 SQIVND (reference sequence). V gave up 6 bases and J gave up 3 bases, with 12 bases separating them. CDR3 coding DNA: TGTGCCAGTAGGCCCGGGACTGTCTATAATTCACCCCTCCACTTT. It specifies CASRPGTVYNSPLHF.

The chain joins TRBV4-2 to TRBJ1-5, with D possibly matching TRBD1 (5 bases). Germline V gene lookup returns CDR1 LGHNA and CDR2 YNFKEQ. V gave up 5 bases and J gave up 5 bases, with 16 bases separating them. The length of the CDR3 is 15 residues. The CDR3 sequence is CASSVVTGEYQPQHF. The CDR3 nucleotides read TGTGCCAGCAGCGTCGTCACAGGTGAATATCAGCCCCAGCATTTT.

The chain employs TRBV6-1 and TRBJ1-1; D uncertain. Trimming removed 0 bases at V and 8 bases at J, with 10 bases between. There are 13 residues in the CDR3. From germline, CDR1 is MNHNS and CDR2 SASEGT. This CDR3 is CASSEAVLLEAFF. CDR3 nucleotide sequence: TGTGCCAGCAGTGAAGCAGTCCTATTAGAAGCTTTCTTT.

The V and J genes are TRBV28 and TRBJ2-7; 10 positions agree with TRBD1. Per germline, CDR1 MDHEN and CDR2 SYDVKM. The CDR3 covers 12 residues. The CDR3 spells CAGGTGVREQYF. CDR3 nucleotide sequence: TGTGCGGGGGGGACAGGGGTACGCGAGCAGTACTTC. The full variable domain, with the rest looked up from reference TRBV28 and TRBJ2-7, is DVKVTQSSRYLVKRTGEKVFLECVQDMDHENMFWYRQDPGLGLRLIYFSYDVKMKEKGDIPEGYSVSREKKERFSLILESASTNQTSMYLCAGGTGVREQYFGPGTRLTVT.

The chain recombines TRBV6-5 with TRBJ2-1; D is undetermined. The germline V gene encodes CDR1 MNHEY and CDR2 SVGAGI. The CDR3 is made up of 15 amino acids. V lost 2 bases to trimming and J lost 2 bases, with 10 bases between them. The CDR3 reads CASSYQIEAYNEQFF. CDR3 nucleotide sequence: TGTGCCAGCAGTTACCAGATTGAGGCCTACAATGAGCAGTTCTTC.

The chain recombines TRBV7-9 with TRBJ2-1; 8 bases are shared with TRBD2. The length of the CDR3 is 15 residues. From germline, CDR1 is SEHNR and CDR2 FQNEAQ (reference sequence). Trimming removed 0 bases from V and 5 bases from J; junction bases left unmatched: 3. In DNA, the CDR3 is TGTGCCAGCAGCTTAGCTAGCGGGGAAGACAATGAGCAGTTCTTC. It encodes CASSLASGEDNEQFF. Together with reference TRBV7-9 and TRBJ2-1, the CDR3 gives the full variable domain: DTGVSQNPRHKITKRGQNVTFRCDPISEHNRLYWYRQTLGQGPEFLTYFQNEAQLEKSRLLSDRFSAERPKGSFSTLEIQRTEQGDSAMYLCASSLASGEDNEQFFGPGTRLTVL.

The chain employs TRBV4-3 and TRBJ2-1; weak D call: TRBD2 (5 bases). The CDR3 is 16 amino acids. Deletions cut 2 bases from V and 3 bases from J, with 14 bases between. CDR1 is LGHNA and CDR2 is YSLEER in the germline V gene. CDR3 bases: TGCGCCAGCAGCCAAAGTCGGGCTAGCAGCTACAATGAGCAGTTCTTC. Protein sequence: CASSQSRASSYNEQFF.

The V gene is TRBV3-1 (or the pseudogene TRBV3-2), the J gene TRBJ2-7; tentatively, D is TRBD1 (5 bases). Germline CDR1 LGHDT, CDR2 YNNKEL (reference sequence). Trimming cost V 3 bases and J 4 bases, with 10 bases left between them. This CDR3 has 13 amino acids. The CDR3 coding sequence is TGTGCCAGCAGCCATCGACAGTTATACGAGCAGTACTTC. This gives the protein CASSHRQLYEQYF.